This T cell receptor (beta chain) was documented in a study of naive and memory T cell subsets. With 6 bases removed from V and 9 bases from J, the gap between germline ends came to 18 bases. The CDR3 sequence is 15 residues long. The germline V gene has CDR1 SNHLY and CDR2 FYNNEI. Cells stained for CD3, CD4, CD8, CD45RA, CD27 and viability were sorted into four CD45RA/CD27 subsets. This clonotype was seen ten or more times. The beta constant-region primer was an equimolar mix of two oligonucleotides covering TRBC1 and TRBC2. TCRdb fed the UMI-ligation and nested PCR reads into MiXCR, producing one record per CDR3 protein. This sample carries approximately 85,000 distinct CDR3 sequences, about 6.5% of them seen once, and the ten largest clones take over 1.5%.

The origin of this receptor is a human donor in good health. Material: central memory CD4+ T cells from blood. The V gene is TRBV2, the J gene TRBJ1-6, with D possibly TRBD1 on 6 matching bases. The CDR3 protein is CASRKRGGNSSPLHF. In nucleotides, the CDR3 is TGTGCCAGCAGGAAGAGGGGGGGCAACTCTTCACCCCTCCACTTT.